This TCR beta chain stems from a study of blood T cell repertoires in COVID-19. Study information: Italy, Spain and the United States were the sources of the convalescent and acute COVID-19 samples.

Before being deemed recovered, Cohort 3 donors had two negative PCRs, clearance, or symptom resolution. This table comes from immunoSEQ multiplex PCR, and its TCRdb copy is limited to in-frame clones, with some not included. Of about 210,000 clones listed, roughly 77% are singletons. V shed 5 bases, J shed 2 bases, and the junction held 5 bases outside the gene matches. The germline V gene has CDR1 MNHEY and CDR2 SVGAGI. The CDR3 is made up of 14 amino acids. The sample comprised PBMCs or T cells enriched from blood (not recorded which). V is TRBV6-5 and J is TRBJ1-2; 7 positions match TRBD1. The receptor's source is a man aged 35 to 55 who had recovered from COVID-19. CDR3 bases: TGTGCCAGCAGTACGGGACAGCTAAACTATGGCTACACCTTC. Translated, it gives CASSTGQLNYGYTF.